This T cell receptor beta chain derives from a study of CD8 T cells in Susac syndrome. The RNA input was roughly 0.45 to 1 ug, and it was reverse transcribed with random hexamers. TCRdb redid the calling of the immunoSEQ multiplex PCR reads with MiXCR, one entry per CDR3 protein. The table shows about 89,000 distinct CDR3 sequences, with about 93% occurring only once. The CDR3 sequence is 16 residues long. The germline V gene encodes CDR1 DFQATT and CDR2 SNEGSKA (reference sequence). Trimming cost V 5 bases and J 5 bases; bases outside gene matches: 8. The chain carries TRBV20-1 and TRBJ2-5; TRBD2 agrees at 16 bases. The sequence was collected from a human donor in good health. What was sequenced was CD8+ T cells from PBMCs. CDR3 region: CSAPGTSGGAWETQYF. The CDR3 DNA sequence: TGCAGTGCTCCCGGGACTAGCGGGGGGGCCTGGGAGACCCAGTACTTC.